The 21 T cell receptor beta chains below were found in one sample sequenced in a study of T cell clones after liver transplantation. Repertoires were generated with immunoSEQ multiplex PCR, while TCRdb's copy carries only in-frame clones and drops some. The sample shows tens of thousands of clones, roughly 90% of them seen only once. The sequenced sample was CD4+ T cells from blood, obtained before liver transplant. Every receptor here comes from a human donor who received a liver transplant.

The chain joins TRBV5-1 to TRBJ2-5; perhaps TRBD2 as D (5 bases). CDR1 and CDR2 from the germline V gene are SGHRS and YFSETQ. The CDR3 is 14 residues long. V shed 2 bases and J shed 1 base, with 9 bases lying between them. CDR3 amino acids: CASSFLGIQETQYF. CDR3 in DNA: TGCGCCAGCAGCTTCCTCGGGATCCAAGAGACCCAGTACTTC.

In nucleotides, the CDR3 is TGTGCCAGCAGCCTCCGAGCGGCCATCTCCTACAATGAGCAGTTCTTC. As protein: CASSLRAAISYNEQFF. J is TRBJ2-1 and V is TRBV11-2, with D perhaps TRBD2 (5 bases). Germline loops: CDR1 SGHAT, CDR2 FQNNGV. The CDR3 length is 16 residues. V was clipped by 5 bases and J by 0 bases, with 14 bases between them.

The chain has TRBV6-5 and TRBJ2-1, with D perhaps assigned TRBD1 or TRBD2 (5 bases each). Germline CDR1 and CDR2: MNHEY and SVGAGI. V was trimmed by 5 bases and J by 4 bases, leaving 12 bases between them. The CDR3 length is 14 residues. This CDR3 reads CASSSRDAYNEQFF. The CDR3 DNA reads TGTGCCAGCAGTAGCCGGGACGCTTACAATGAGCAGTTCTTC.

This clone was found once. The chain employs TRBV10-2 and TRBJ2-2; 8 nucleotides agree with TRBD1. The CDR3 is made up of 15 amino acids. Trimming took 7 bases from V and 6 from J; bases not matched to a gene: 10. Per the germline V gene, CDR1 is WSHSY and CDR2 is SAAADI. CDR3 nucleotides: TGCGCCAGCACCCAACATCAGGGGGCTCCCGGGGAGCTGTTTTTT. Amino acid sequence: CASTQHQGAPGELFF.

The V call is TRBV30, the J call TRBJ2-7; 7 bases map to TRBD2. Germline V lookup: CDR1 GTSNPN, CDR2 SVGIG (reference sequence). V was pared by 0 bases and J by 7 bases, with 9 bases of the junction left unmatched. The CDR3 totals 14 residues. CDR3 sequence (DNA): TGTGCCTGGAGTGTACTGGCGGGAGTGGGTGAGCAGTACTTC. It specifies CAWSVLAGVGEQYF.

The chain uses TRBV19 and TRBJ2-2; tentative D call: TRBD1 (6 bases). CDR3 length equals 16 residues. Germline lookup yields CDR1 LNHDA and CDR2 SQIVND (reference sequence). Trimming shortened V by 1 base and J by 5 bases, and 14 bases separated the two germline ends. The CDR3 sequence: CASSIGGQTRTGELFF. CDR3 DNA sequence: TGTGCCAGTAGTATAGGGGGACAAACTAGAACCGGGGAGCTGTTTTTT.

The CDR3 DNA sequence: TGTGCCAGCAGCCTAGGGACTTCCTCCTACAATGAGCAGTTCTTC. This translates into CASSLGTSSYNEQFF. This rearrangement joins TRBV9 to TRBJ2-1; D is perhaps TRBD2 (6 bases). Trimming pared 4 bases from V and 0 bases from J, leaving 11 bases between. The CDR3 has 15 amino acids. The germline CDR1 and CDR2 sequences are SGDLS and YYNGEE.

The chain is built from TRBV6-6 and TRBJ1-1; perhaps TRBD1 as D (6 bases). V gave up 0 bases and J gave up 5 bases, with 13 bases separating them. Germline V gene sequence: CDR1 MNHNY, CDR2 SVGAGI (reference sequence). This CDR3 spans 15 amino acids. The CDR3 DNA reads TGTGCCAGCAGTTACTCTACAGGGTTCTATACTGAAGCTTTCTTT. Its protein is CASSYSTGFYTEAFF.

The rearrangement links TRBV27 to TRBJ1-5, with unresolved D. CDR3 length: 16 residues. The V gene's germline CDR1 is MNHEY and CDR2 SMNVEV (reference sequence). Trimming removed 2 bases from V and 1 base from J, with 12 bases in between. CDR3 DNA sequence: TGTGCCAGCAGTTTAGTAGGAACGGGGAGCAATCAGCCCCAGCATTTT. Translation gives CASSLVGTGSNQPQHF.

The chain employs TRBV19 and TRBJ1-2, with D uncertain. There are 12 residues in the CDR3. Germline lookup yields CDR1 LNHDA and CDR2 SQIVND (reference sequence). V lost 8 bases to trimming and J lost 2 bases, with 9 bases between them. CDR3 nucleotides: TGTGCCAGTGCGGATGCGAACTATGGCTACACCTTC. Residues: CASADANYGYTF.

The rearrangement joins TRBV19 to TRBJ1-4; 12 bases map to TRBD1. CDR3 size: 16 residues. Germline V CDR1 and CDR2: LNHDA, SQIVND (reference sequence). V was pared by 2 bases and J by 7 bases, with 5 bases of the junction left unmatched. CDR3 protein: CASSINRDRGREKLFF. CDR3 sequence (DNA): TGTGCCAGTAGTATAAATCGGGACAGGGGGCGTGAAAAACTGTTTTTT.

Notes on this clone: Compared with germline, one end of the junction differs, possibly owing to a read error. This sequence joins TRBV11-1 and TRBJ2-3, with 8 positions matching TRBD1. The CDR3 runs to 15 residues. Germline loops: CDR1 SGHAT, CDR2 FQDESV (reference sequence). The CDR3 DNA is TGTGCCAGCAGCATAGCGGACAGGGATACAGATACGCAGTATTTT. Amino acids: CASSIADRDTDTQYF.

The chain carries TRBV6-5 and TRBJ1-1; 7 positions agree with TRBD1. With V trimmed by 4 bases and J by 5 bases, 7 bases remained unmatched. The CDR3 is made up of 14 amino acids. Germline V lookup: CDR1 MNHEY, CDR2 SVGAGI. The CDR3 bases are TGTGCCAGCAGTTCAGACAGGGCAAGGACTGAAGCTTTCTTT. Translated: CASSSDRARTEAFF.

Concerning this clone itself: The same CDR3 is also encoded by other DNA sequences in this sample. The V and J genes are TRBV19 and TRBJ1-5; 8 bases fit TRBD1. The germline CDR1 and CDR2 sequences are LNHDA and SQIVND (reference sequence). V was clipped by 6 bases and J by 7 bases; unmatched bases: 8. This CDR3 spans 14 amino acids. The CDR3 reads CASSQGQGGQPQHF. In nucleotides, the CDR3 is TGTGCCAGTAGCCAAGGACAGGGCGGCCAGCCCCAGCATTTT.

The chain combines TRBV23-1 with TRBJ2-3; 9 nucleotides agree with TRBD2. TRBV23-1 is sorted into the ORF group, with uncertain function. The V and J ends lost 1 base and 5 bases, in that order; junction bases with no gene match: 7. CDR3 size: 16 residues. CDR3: CASSQWGLAGRDTQYF. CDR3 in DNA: TGCGCCAGCAGTCAATGGGGACTAGCCGGACGAGATACGCAGTATTTT.

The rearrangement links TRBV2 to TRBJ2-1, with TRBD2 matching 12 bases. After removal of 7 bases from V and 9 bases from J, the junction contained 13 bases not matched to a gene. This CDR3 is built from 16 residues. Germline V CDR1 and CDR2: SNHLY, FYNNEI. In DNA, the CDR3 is TGTGCCAGCAACCTAGCGGGAGGGCAACGGTCGGGTGAGCAGTTCTTC. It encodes CASNLAGGQRSGEQFF.

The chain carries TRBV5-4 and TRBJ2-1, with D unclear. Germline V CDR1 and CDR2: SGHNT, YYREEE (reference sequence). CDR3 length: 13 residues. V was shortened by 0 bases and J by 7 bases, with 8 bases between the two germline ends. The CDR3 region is CASSLVSGNEQFF. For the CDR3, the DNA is TGTGCCAGCAGCTTGGTCAGTGGGAATGAGCAGTTCTTC.

The DNA for the CDR3 is TGTGCCAGCAGGCCCCGGGGGGTTTCCTACGGGACCCAGTACTTC. Translation gives CASRPRGVSYGTQYF. The rearrangement joins TRBV28 to TRBJ2-5, with 7 bases that match TRBD2. This CDR3 has 15 residues. Germline CDR1 and CDR2: MDHEN and SYDVKM. The ends lost 6 bases at V and 7 bases at J; junction bases unmatched: 14.

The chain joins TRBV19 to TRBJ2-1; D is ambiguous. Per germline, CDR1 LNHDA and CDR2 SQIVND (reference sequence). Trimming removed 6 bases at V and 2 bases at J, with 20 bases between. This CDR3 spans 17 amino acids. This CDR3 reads CASRSQATTGPYNEQFF. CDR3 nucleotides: TGTGCCAGTAGATCTCAGGCTACAACCGGGCCCTACAATGAGCAGTTCTTC.

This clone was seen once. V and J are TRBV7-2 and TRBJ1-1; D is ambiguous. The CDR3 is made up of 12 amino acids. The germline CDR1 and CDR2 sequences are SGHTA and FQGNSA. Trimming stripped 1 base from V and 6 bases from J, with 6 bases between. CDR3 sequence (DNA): TGTGCCAGCAGCTTAGATGCAGCTGAAGCTTTCTTT. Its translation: CASSLDAAEAFF.

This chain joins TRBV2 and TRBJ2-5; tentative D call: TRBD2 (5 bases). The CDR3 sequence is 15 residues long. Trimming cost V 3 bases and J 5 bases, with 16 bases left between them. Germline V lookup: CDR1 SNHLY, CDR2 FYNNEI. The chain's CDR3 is CASSEPGSDGETQYF. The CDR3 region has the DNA TGTGCCAGCAGTGAGCCGGGATCCGATGGGGAGACCCAGTACTTC.